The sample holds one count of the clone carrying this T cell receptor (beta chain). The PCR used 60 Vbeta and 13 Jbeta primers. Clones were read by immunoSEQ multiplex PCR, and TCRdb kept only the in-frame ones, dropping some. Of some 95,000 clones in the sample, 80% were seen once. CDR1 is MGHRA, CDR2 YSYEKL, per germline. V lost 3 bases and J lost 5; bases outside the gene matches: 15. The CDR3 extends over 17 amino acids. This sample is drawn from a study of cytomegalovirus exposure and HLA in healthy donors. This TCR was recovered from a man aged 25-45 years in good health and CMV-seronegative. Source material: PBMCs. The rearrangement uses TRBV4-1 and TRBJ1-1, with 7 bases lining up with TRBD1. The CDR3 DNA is TGCGCCAGCAGCCACGACTTGACAGGGAGTTATAAGACTGAAGCTTTCTTT. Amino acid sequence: CASSHDLTGSYKTEAFF.